The T cell receptor (beta chain) under discussion was sequenced for a study of T cells in women clearing cervical HPV infection. Judged by frequency, this clone is medium-sized (0.01 to 0.1%). Measured with immunoSEQ multiplex PCR; TCRdb has only the in-frame clones, and not every one. This specimen shows about 19,000 clones; the ten leading clones hold approximately 5.3%. The sample was blood buffy coat. This receptor was taken from a woman between 18 and 69 years old with a cervical HPV16 infection that either progressed to CIN3+ or cleared (not recorded which).

The CDR3 loop is CASSMLAGAGDRRSTDTQYF. The CDR3 bases that were read are TGTGCCAGTAGTATGCTCGCCGGAGCGGGGGACCGGAGGAGCACAGATACG. V usage is TRBV19 and J usage is TRBJ2-3; 8 bases are a match to TRBD2. The missing CDR3 end, 3 residues past where the read stops, is filled in from the germline J gene. This CDR3 has 20 residues. V shed 3 bases, J shed 0 bases, and the junction held 17 bases outside the gene matches. The germline CDR1 and CDR2 sequences are LNHDA and SQIVND (reference sequence).